Sequencing of this T cell receptor (beta chain) was carried out in a study of blood T cell repertoires in COVID-19. Study-level background: Samples of COVID-19 (acute and convalescent) were obtained from the United States, Italy and Spain. T cells, B-cell-depleted T cells, or PBMCs provided the cDNA or gDNA that served as material.

This clone was seen a handful of times. The CDR3 spans 15 residues. Germline CDR1 and CDR2: MNHNS and SASEGT. The ends were cut back, 3 bases at V and 7 bases at J, with 13 bases in the middle. Authors' methods: The authors estimated nucleated cell counts from reference gene primer amplification. Sequenced by immunoSEQ multiplex PCR; TCRdb stores in-frame clones only, minus some. D and trimming come from the DNA, and the V and J calls and clone size come from that table. The top ten clones hold approximately 13% of a sample with about 240,000 clones, roughly 82% of them seen once. This receptor was identified in an elderly man with acute or convalescent COVID-19. The rearrangement joins TRBV6-1 to TRBJ1-6; D is ambiguous. The sequencing input was peripheral blood. CDR3 protein: CASSEGSLWNSPLHF. The CDR3 DNA sequence: TGTGCCAGCAGTGAGGGGAGTCTTTGGAATTCACCCCTCCACTTT.